This TCR beta chain was sequenced during a study of persistence of HIV-infected CD4 T cells. CDR1 and CDR2 (germline): SNHLY, FYNNEI. The CDR3 runs to 16 residues. V lost 4 bases and J lost 2, with 15 bases in between. With respect to this clone: Its matching antigen is unknown.

Stimulation used around 10 ug/mL lysate from CMV-infected fibroblasts. CD4+ T cells upregulating both CD40 ligand and CD69 were sorted as responding cells. Anti-CD28/CD49d costimulation, CD40-blocking antibody and enfuvirtide were given to CD8-depleted PBMCs for under 20 hours. Study-wide findings and caveats: Degenerate expanded CDR3beta sequences were enriched among CMV- and Gag-responding cells. TCRbeta richness was lower in CMV- and Gag-responding cells than in anti-CD3/anti-CD28-responding cells.

Sequencing used immunoSEQ version 4 in survey mode. TCRdb keeps only in-frame clones here, not all; method: immunoSEQ multiplex PCR. Of approximately 15,000 clones in the sample, roughly 70% are singletons; the top ten hold about a sixth. The chain joins TRBV2 to TRBJ1-3; perhaps TRBD1 as D (5 bases). The material was CD4+ T cells sorted from PBMCs after approximately 19-hour stimulation, obtained from a patient who received antiretroviral therapy. The receptor's source is an adult man with HIV who was CMV-seropositive. The CDR3 protein is CASSGSGGAAGNTIYF. The CDR3 nucleotides read TGTGCCAGCAGTGGGTCAGGTGGGGCGGCTGGAAACACCATATATTTT.